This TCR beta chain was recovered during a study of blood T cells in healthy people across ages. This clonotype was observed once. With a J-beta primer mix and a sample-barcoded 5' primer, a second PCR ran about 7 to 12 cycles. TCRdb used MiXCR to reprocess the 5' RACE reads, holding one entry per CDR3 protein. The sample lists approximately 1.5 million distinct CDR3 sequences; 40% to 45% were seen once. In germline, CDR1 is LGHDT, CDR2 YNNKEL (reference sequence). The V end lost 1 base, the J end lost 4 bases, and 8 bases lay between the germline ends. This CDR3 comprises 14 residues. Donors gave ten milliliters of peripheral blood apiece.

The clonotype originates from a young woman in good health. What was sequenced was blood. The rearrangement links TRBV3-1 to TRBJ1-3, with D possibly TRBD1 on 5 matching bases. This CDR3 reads CASSQVPGGNTIYF. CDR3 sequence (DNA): TGTGCCAGCAGCCAAGTCCCAGGGGGAAACACCATATATTTT. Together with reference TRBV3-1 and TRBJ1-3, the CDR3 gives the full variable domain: DTAVSQTPKYLVTQMGNDKSIKCEQNLGHDTMYWYKQDSKKFLKIMFSYNNKELIINETVPNRFSPKSPDKAHLNLHINSLELGDSAVYFCASSQVPGGNTIYFGEGSWLTVV.